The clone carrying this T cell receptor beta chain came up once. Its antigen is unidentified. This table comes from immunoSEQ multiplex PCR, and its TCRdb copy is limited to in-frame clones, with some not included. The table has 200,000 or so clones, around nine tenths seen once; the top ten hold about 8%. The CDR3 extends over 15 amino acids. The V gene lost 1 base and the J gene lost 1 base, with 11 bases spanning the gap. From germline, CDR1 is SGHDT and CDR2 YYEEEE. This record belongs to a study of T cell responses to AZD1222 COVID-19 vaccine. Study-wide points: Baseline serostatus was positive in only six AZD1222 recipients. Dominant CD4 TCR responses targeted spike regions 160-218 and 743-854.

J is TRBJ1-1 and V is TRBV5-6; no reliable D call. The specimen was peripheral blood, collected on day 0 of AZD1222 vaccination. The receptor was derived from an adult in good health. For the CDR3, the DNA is TGTGCCAGCAGCTTGAGGAGGAATCCGAACACTGAAGCTTTCTTT. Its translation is CASSLRRNPNTEAFF. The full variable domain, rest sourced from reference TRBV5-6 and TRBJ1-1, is DAGVTQSPTHLIKTRGQQVTLRCSPKSGHDTVSWYQQALGQGPQFIFQYYEEEERQRGNFPDRFSGHQFPNYSSELNVNALLLGDSALYLCASSLRRNPNTEAFFGQGTRLTVV.